The 14 T cell receptor beta chains reported below all come from one sample, sequenced in a study of cytomegalovirus exposure and HLA in healthy donors. Clones were read by immunoSEQ multiplex PCR, and TCRdb kept only the in-frame ones, dropping some. The sample carries roughly 130,000 clones, about nine tenths recorded once. The material sequenced was PBMCs. The receptor source for this set is a man younger than 40 in good health and CMV-seronegative.

The CDR3 bases are TGTGCCAGTAGTGAGAGGTCCGGAAACACCATATATTTT. Translating gives CASSERSGNTIYF. The J gene is TRBJ1-3, the V gene TRBV19; D remains ambiguous. This CDR3 region has 13 residues. Between the trimmed V and J ends, which lost 5 bases and 4 bases, there was a span of 9 bases. Germline loops: CDR1 LNHDA, CDR2 SQIVND (reference sequence).

This clone has only one observation. The rearrangement joins TRBV29-1 to TRBJ1-2; the D gene is possibly TRBD1 (6 bases). V lost 6 bases and J lost 5, with 19 bases in between. Germline V CDR1 and CDR2: SQVTM, ANQGSEA. This CDR3 spans 14 amino acids. For the CDR3, the DNA is TGCAGCGTCGATCCCTCAGGGGACGGATATGGCTACACCTTC. Translated: CSVDPSGDGYGYTF.

The chain links TRBV19 to TRBJ1-2, with a tentative D call TRBD1 (5 bases). The CDR3 totals 13 residues. Trimming stripped 10 bases from V and 7 bases from J, with 19 bases between. Germline V lookup: CDR1 LNHDA, CDR2 SQIVND (reference sequence). The DNA for the CDR3 is TGTGCCAACCTTATTCAGGGAGGCGGTGGCTACACCTTC. The encoded protein is CANLIQGGGGYTF. Full variable domain (missing parts from reference TRBV19 and TRBJ1-2): DGGITQSPKYLFRKEGQNVTLSCEQNLNHDAMYWYRQDPGQGLRLIYYSQIVNDFQKGDIAEGYSVSREKKESFPLTVTSAQKNPTAFYLCANLIQGGGGYTFGSGTRLTVV.

This clone occurred once. The V call is TRBV5-4, the J call TRBJ1-2, with D perhaps TRBD1 (6 bases). This CDR3 region has 15 residues. Trimming pared 1 base from V and 4 bases from J, leaving 14 bases between. Germline V gene data show CDR1 as SGHNT and CDR2 as YYREEE (reference sequence). The CDR3 is CASSLSVHRVYGYTF. CDR3 DNA: TGTGCCAGCAGCTTGTCAGTTCACAGGGTCTATGGCTACACCTTC.

Only a few counts were recorded for this clone. The rearrangement links TRBV30 to TRBJ1-1; D unclear. The V and J ends lost 2 bases and 8 bases respectively, with 9 bases between them. Germline V gives CDR1 GTSNPN, CDR2 SVGIG (reference sequence). CDR3 length: 11 residues. The CDR3 nucleotides are TGTGCCTGGAGTTCTGTAAAAGAAGCTTTCTTT. It is translated as CAWSSVKEAFF.

This clone was seen a single time. The J gene is TRBJ2-6, the V gene TRBV18; D is unclear. The CDR3 extends over 15 amino acids. V lost 2 bases to trimming and J lost 0 bases, with 5 bases between them. Germline V CDR1 and CDR2: KGHSH, LQKENI. CDR3 amino acids: CASSPRSSGANVLTF. The CDR3 DNA reads TGTGCCAGCTCACCAAGGAGCTCTGGGGCCAACGTCCTGACTTTC.

The genes are TRBV29-1 and TRBJ2-7, with 7 bases that match TRBD1. This CDR3 has 11 amino acids. Trimming took 6 bases from V and 3 from J; bases not matched to a gene: 2. The germline gives CDR1 SQVTM, CDR2 ANQGSEA. CDR3 residues: CSVTGNYEQYF. The CDR3 region has the DNA TGCAGCGTGACAGGGAACTACGAGCAGTACTTC.

The rearrangement uses TRBV11-2 and TRBJ2-1; 7 bases map to TRBD1. Germline CDR1 reads SGHAT; CDR2 reads FQNNGV. J gave up 6 bases and V 5 bases, and 10 bases lay outside the gene matches. There are 15 residues in the CDR3. CDR3 sequence reads: CASSQQEGAGNEQFF. DNA for the CDR3: TGTGCCAGCAGCCAGCAAGAGGGGGCGGGCAATGAGCAGTTCTTC. The whole variable domain, filled in from reference TRBV11-2 and TRBJ2-1, reads EAGVAQSPRYKIIEKRQSVAFWCNPISGHATLYWYQQILGQGPKLLIQFQNNGVVDDSQLPKDRFSAERLKGVDSTLKIQPAKLEDSAVYLCASSQQEGAGNEQFFGPGTRLTVL.

The chain employs TRBV6-1 and TRBJ1-1; 7 positions match TRBD1. V was pared by 2 bases and J by 4 bases, with 4 bases of the junction left unmatched. This CDR3 region has 14 residues. Germline V gene lookup returns CDR1 MNHNS and CDR2 SASEGT. Here the CDR3 reads CASSERGTATEAFF. The CDR3 DNA reads as TGTGCCAGCAGTGAAAGGGGGACAGCCACTGAAGCTTTCTTT.

The sample holds one count of this clone. This chain joins TRBV5-6 and TRBJ2-7, with a tentative D call TRBD1 (5 bases). The V gene lost 1 base and the J gene lost 7 bases, with 12 bases spanning the gap. Germline assignment: CDR1 SGHDT and CDR2 YYEEEE. The length of the CDR3 is 13 residues. The CDR3 coding sequence is TGTGCCAGCAGCTTGTTCAGGGAACGGGAGCAGTACTTC. Amino acids: CASSLFREREQYF.

The gene calls are TRBV19 and TRBJ1-2; perhaps TRBD1 as D (5 bases). Germline lookup yields CDR1 LNHDA and CDR2 SQIVND (reference sequence). With 0 bases removed from V and 5 bases from J, the gap between germline ends came to 16 bases. The CDR3 contains 16 residues. CDR3 in DNA: TGTGCCAGTAGTATAGATATCTTGTCGGGGGAATATGGCTACACCTTC. This codes for CASSIDILSGEYGYTF.

This chain uses TRBV6-5 with TRBJ2-1, with D possibly matching TRBD1 (5 bases). The V gene lost 4 bases and the J gene lost 8 bases, with 15 bases spanning the gap. Looked up from germline, CDR1 is MNHEY and CDR2 is SVGAGI. CDR3 length: 14 residues. The CDR3 DNA follows: TGTGCCAGCAGTTCCGGACAACCAGGAGATGAGCAGTTCTTC. Translated, it gives CASSSGQPGDEQFF.

The V and J genes are TRBV2 and TRBJ1-1; 8 bases map to TRBD1. The CDR3 is made up of 14 amino acids. Germline V gives CDR1 SNHLY, CDR2 FYNNEI. V gave up 6 bases and J gave up 3 bases; unmatched junction bases: 6. The CDR3 region is CASRGGTGYTEAFF. CDR3 DNA sequence: TGTGCCAGCAGGGGTGGGACAGGCTACACTGAAGCTTTCTTT.

The V and J genes are TRBV6-4 and TRBJ1-2; D is uncertain. The germline V gene encodes CDR1 MRHNA and CDR2 SNTAGT. The CDR3 consists of 14 residues. Trimming removed 0 bases from V and 8 bases from J, with 13 bases in between. The CDR3 spells CASSDSDGGLGYTF. DNA of the CDR3: TGTGCCAGCAGTGACTCGGACGGAGGGCTCGGCTACACCTTC.